This T cell receptor beta chain comes out of a study of CD8 T cells in ankylosing spondylitis. This clonotype was seen only a few times. Antigen unknown. The CDR3 is 15 residues long. Germline assignment: CDR1 SEHNR and CDR2 FQNEAQ (reference sequence). Losses at the gene ends were 5 bases for V and 10 bases for J; bases not matched to a gene: 14. Each CDR3 protein is one row after TCRdb ran MiXCR on the 5' RACE reads. The sample has about 540,000 distinct CDR3 sequences; 10% to 15% are singletons. Points from the study as a whole: Blood from ankylosing spondylitis patients appeared to carry a characteristic roughly 8-variant TCR beta motif. The clones that were linked to disease were reported to be significantly enriched in matched synovial fluid samples from ankylosing spondylitis patients. Reports of some motif variants in reactive arthritis synovial fluid and blood predate this one.

This sequence was found in a male donor with ankylosing spondylitis. The J gene is TRBJ1-1, the V gene TRBV7-9; 9 bases map to TRBD1. What was sequenced was blood, either unsorted or a sorted T cell fraction (not recorded which). The CDR3 DNA reads TGTGCCAGCAGCCACGATAAACAGGGGGCAATCGGAGCTTTCTTT. Its translation is CASSHDKQGAIGAFF. Using reference TRBV7-9 and TRBJ1-1 for the parts outside the CDR3, the full variable domain is DTGVSQNPRHKITKRGQNVTFRCDPISEHNRLYWYRQTLGQGPEFLTYFQNEAQLEKSRLLSDRFSAERPKGSFSTLEIQRTEQGDSAMYLCASSHDKQGAIGAFFGQGTRLTVV.